This T cell receptor (beta chain) was profiled in a study of glioma-infiltrating T cells. Whole-study results and caveats: CDR3 overlap between tissue and blood was very small. Tissue-blood divergence was below expectation in non-neoplastic patients, above in gliomas.

The CDR3 is 15 residues long. V was pared by 4 bases and J by 1 base, with 16 bases between. Germline CDR1 is SQVTM and CDR2 is ANQGSEA. TCR alpha and beta CDR3 regions were amplified from RNA using iRepertoire nested multiplex PCR. For one-step reverse transcription and amplification, about 85-400 ng of tissue mRNA or PBMC total RNA was used. In TCRdb, the multiplex PCR reads were re-called with MiXCR into one record per CDR3 protein. This sample has around 6,200 distinct CDR3 sequences, with more than 25% found just once. This clonotype was counted at least ten times. Its matching antigen is unknown.

The sequenced sample was glioma tissue, nonneoplastic brain tissue, or PBMCs (not recorded which). This receptor was obtained from a human donor with low-grade glioma or glioblastoma, undergoing nonglioma brain surgery, or in good health (not recorded which). The V and J genes are TRBV29-1 and TRBJ1-1; tentative D call: TRBD1 (5 bases). The CDR3 spells CSVVVGTGPNTEAFF. CDR3 in DNA: TGCAGCGTTGTGGTCGGGACGGGGCCGAACACTGAAGCTTTCTTT. Complete variable domain (other parts from reference TRBV29-1 and TRBJ1-1): SAVISQKPSRDICQRGTSLTIQCQVDSQVTMMFWYRQQPGQSLTLIATANQGSEATYESGFVIDKFPISRPNLTFSTLTVSNMSPEDSSIYLCSVVVGTGPNTEAFFGQGTRLTVV.